A few counts support the clone carrying this T cell receptor beta chain. The target antigen is unknown. The data were taken from a study of molecular identifiers for immune sequencing clone quantification. Bulk TCR libraries used previously described methods and listed TCR primers. TCRdb ran MiXCR on the PCR reads and lists one entry per CDR3 protein. The table lists about 500,000 distinct CDR3 sequences, around 21% of them singletons. Study results and caveats: Among effectors, clones above 20 RNA copies held over 99% of molecules; among naive cells, under 1%.

Sorted inputs of about 20,000 to 1,000,000 cells, with 10%, 30% or 50% RNA, yielded naive CD8 libraries. The CDR3 is 15 amino acids. Trimming at V came to 4 bases and at J to 5 bases, leaving 9 bases not matched to a gene. The germline CDR1 and CDR2 sequences are MDHEN and SYDVKM. What was sequenced was naive CD8+ T cells from blood, with Jurkat cell RNA spiked in. The subset: FACS-sorted CD8+CD4-CCR7+CD45RA+ naive T cells. The chain has TRBV28 and TRBJ2-7; 9 nucleotides match TRBD1. The sequence came from a human donor in good health. Some libraries in this study had Jurkat cell RNA spiked in. DNA of the CDR3: TGTGCCAGCAGTTCCTCCGGGACAGGGACCGACGAGCAGTACTTC. Its protein product is CASSSSGTGTDEQYF. The full variable domain, its missing parts supplied by reference TRBV28 and TRBJ2-7, is DVKVTQSSRYLVKRTGEKVFLECVQDMDHENMFWYRQDPGLGLRLIYFSYDVKMKEKGDIPEGYSVSREKKERFSLILESASTNQTSMYLCASSSSGTGTDEQYFGPGTRLTVT.